This entry lists 27 T cell receptor beta chains sequenced from one sample in a study of PD-1 blockade in mismatch repair-deficient tumors. TCRdb's table, derived via immunoSEQ multiplex PCR, lists solely in-frame clones and lacks some. Seen here are around 120,000 clones, 70% to 90% observed once, and the top ten hold roughly 13%. Specimen: peripheral blood, collected 44 weeks after starting pembrolizumab. These TCRs come from an adult with mismatch repair-deficient cancer.

The rearrangement joins TRBV6-1 to TRBJ2-7, with 9 positions matching TRBD1. The CDR3 has 16 amino acids. Losses at the gene ends were 1 base for V and 6 bases for J; bases not matched to a gene: 10. Germline V gives CDR1 MNHNS, CDR2 SASEGT. The CDR3 bases are TGTGCCAGCAGTGAAGAATCCGGGACAGGGTCATCCGAGCAGTACTTC. Its protein is CASSEESGTGSSEQYF.

The chain is built from TRBV5-4 and TRBJ2-3; 14 bases map to TRBD2. J was trimmed by 5 bases and V by 5 bases; bases with no gene match: 7. CDR3 size: 16 residues. From germline, CDR1 is SGHNT and CDR2 YYREEE (reference sequence). The CDR3 protein is CASRGGLAGEQDTQYF. The CDR3 DNA sequence: TGTGCCAGCAGGGGGGGACTAGCGGGAGAACAAGATACGCAGTATTTT.

The J gene is TRBJ1-4, the V gene TRBV18; weak D call: TRBD1 (5 bases). Trimming took 4 bases from V and 0 from J, leaving 9 bases between them. The length of the CDR3 is 15 residues. Looked up from germline, CDR1 is KGHSH and CDR2 is LQKENI. The DNA of the CDR3 is TGTGCCAGCTCACAAACAGGTGCAACTAATGAAAAACTGTTTTTT. Amino acids: CASSQTGATNEKLFF.

The chain combines TRBV13 with TRBJ1-2, with D tentatively TRBD1 (5 bases). CDR3 length equals 14 residues. From germline, CDR1 is PRHDT and CDR2 FYEKMQ (reference sequence). With 5 bases removed from V and 3 bases from J, the gap between germline ends came to 13 bases. The CDR3 sequence is CASSGLTVDYGYTF. CDR3 nucleotide sequence: TGTGCCAGCAGCGGCTTGACAGTAGACTATGGCTACACCTTC. Complete variable domain (other parts from reference TRBV13 and TRBJ1-2): AAGVIQSPRHLIKEKRETATLKCYPIPRHDTVYWYQQGPGQDPQFLISFYEKMQSDKGSIPDRFSAQQFSDYHSELNMSSLELGDSALYFCASSGLTVDYGYTFGSGTRLTVV.

The genes are TRBV27 and TRBJ2-7; either TRBD1 or TRBD2 may fit D (5 bases each). The length of the CDR3 is 15 residues. Trimming took off 10 bases at V and 5 bases at J, with 24 bases between the two ends. The V gene's germline CDR1 is MNHEY and CDR2 SMNVEV (reference sequence). For the CDR3, the DNA is TGTGCCACGGGTGTTGGATCGGGACCAGCGGACGAGCAGTACTTC. Protein product: CATGVGSGPADEQYF.

The chain has TRBV4-3 and TRBJ1-2, with unresolved D. The CDR3 extends over 15 amino acids. The germline CDR1 and CDR2 sequences are LGHNA and YSLEER. Trimming removed 1 base from V and 6 bases from J, with 15 bases in between. The CDR3 bases are TGCGCCAGCAGCCAAGTCCTTACAGAAACAAATGGCTACACCTTC. It specifies CASSQVLTETNGYTF.

The chain uses TRBV11-2 and TRBJ2-1; 9 bases are a match to TRBD1. The germline gives CDR1 SGHAT, CDR2 FQNNGV. This CDR3 spans 14 amino acids. V gave up 5 bases and J gave up 7 bases; unmatched junction bases: 6. The CDR3 DNA is TGTGCCAGCAGCGTCCGGGACAGGGAAAATGAGCAGTTCTTC. Protein product: CASSVRDRENEQFF.

This rearrangement joins TRBV6-6 to TRBJ2-6, with D uncertain. The CDR3 loop spans 14 amino acids. Germline CDR1 is MNHNY and CDR2 is SVGAGI (reference sequence). The V end was cut by 7 bases, the J end by 0 bases, with 7 bases between. This CDR3 is CASNEVSGANVLTF. CDR3 DNA sequence: TGTGCCAGCAACGAGGTCTCTGGGGCCAACGTCCTGACTTTC.

This chain uses TRBV7-2 with TRBJ2-3; D ambiguous. The CDR3 has 12 residues. Germline lookup yields CDR1 SGHTA and CDR2 FQGNSA. Trimming stripped 5 bases from V and 3 bases from J, with 6 bases between. The CDR3 loop reads CASSARTDTQYF. The DNA of the CDR3 is TGTGCCAGCAGCGCCAGAACAGATACGCAGTATTTT.

The chain couples TRBV6-6 to TRBJ2-5, with D possibly being TRBD2 (7 bases). The V end lost 0 bases, the J end lost 2 bases, and 10 bases lay between the germline ends. Per germline, CDR1 MNHNY and CDR2 SVGAGI (reference sequence). This CDR3 is 15 amino acids long. CDR3: CASSYSGGEQETQYF. The CDR3 DNA follows: TGTGCCAGCAGTTACTCAGGGGGGGAACAAGAGACCCAGTACTTC.

The V and J genes are TRBV29-1 and TRBJ2-3; 7 nucleotides agree with TRBD1. V was clipped by 6 bases and J by 6 bases; unmatched bases: 12. Germline V gives CDR1 SQVTM, CDR2 ANQGSEA. This CDR3 region has 14 residues. This CDR3 is CSVGVRQGRDTQYF. The CDR3 DNA sequence: TGCAGCGTCGGGGTCCGACAGGGAAGGGATACGCAGTATTTT.

The chain carries TRBV5-1 and TRBJ2-1; the match to TRBD2 covers 7 bases. Per the germline V gene, CDR1 is SGHRS and CDR2 is YFSETQ. CDR3 length: 16 amino acids. The V and J ends lost 0 bases and 0 bases, in that order; junction bases with no gene match: 3. The CDR3 region is CASSLGGRASYNEQFF. In DNA, the CDR3 is TGCGCCAGCAGCTTGGGCGGGAGAGCCTCCTACAATGAGCAGTTCTTC.

The chain is built from TRBV27 and TRBJ1-2; weak D call: TRBD1 (6 bases). The V gene's germline CDR1 is MNHEY and CDR2 SMNVEV (reference sequence). V gave up 2 bases and J gave up 7 bases, with 11 bases separating them. This CDR3 contains 13 residues. The CDR3 DNA follows: TGTGCCAGCAGTTTAGGTTCAGGGGTTGGCTACACCTTC. It encodes CASSLGSGVGYTF.

This clone was recorded only once. The chain uses TRBV30 and TRBJ1-1; a weak D match, TRBD1 (6 bases). The germline V and J ends were trimmed by 2 bases and 7 bases, with 14 bases remaining between them. Germline V gene data show CDR1 as GTSNPN and CDR2 as SVGIG (reference sequence). CDR3 size: 13 residues. In DNA, the CDR3 is TGTGCCTGGAGTCCCTCCGGACAGAGTGAAGCTTTCTTT. Amino acid sequence: CAWSPSGQSEAFF.

V and J are TRBV19 and TRBJ2-7; 9 nucleotides align to TRBD2. The V gene's germline CDR1 is LNHDA and CDR2 SQIVND (reference sequence). The V gene end was trimmed by 4 bases and the J gene end by 4 bases; junction bases not matched to a gene: 5. There are 14 residues in the CDR3. The CDR3 sequence: CASSRVAGGYEQYF. In DNA form, the CDR3 reads TGTGCCAGTAGTAGGGTGGCGGGAGGGTACGAGCAGTACTTC.

The chain joins TRBV4-1 to TRBJ1-2; TRBD1 agrees at 9 bases. The CDR3 consists of 18 residues. The junction had 14 bases not matched to a gene; V was cut back by 2 bases and J by 4 bases. CDR1 and CDR2 from the germline V gene are MGHRA and YSYEKL. CDR3 region: CASSQSDFLTGGGYGYTF. The DNA for the CDR3 is TGCGCCAGCAGCCAATCCGATTTTTTGACAGGGGGAGGCTATGGCTACACCTTC.

Concerning this clone itself: An end of the junction does not agree with germline; a read error may underlie this. The chain recombines TRBV7-7 with TRBJ2-7; the match to TRBD1 covers 7 bases. The CDR3 consists of 13 residues. Germline values: CDR1 SSHAT, CDR2 FNYEAQ (reference sequence). This CDR3 reads CASSPTRTGEQYF. CDR3 sequence (DNA): TGTGCTAGCAGCCCAACCAGGACAGGCGAGCAGTACTTC.

CDR3: CASSHSVNEQFF. The CDR3 DNA reads TGCGCCAGCAGTCATAGCGTTAATGAGCAGTTCTTC. This chain links TRBV4-1 with TRBJ2-1; the D gene is possibly TRBD2 (5 bases). This CDR3 has 12 residues. The V gene lost 6 bases and the J gene lost 7 bases, with 10 bases spanning the gap. In germline, CDR1 is MGHRA, CDR2 YSYEKL.

The chain has TRBV11-3 and TRBJ1-2; D gene ambiguous. This CDR3 is 14 amino acids long. Trimming took off 5 bases at V and 4 bases at J, with 14 bases between the two ends. Germline V gives CDR1 SGHNT, CDR2 YENEEA. In DNA, the CDR3 is TGTGCCAGCAGCCAACGGGCCCAAGCCTATGGCTACACCTTC. Translation gives CASSQRAQAYGYTF.

This rearrangement joins TRBV28 to TRBJ2-7, with D possibly called TRBD1 or TRBD2 (8 bases each). The V gene's germline CDR1 is MDHEN and CDR2 SYDVKM. Trimming cost V 4 bases and J 2 bases, with 18 bases left between them. CDR3 size: 16 residues. CDR3 sequence: CASSSPGGTGTYEQYF. The CDR3 region has the DNA TGTGCCAGCAGTTCGCCGGGAGGGACAGGAACCTACGAGCAGTACTTC.

The gene calls are TRBV28 and TRBJ2-7; D might be TRBD2 (7 bases). Germline loops: CDR1 MDHEN, CDR2 SYDVKM. V was trimmed by 8 bases and J by 2 bases, leaving 16 bases between them. This CDR3 has 14 residues. The DNA of the CDR3 is TGTGCCAGCGCCGTGGACGGGGGGCCCTACGAGCAGTACTTC. Protein: CASAVDGGPYEQYF.

The chain combines TRBV27 with TRBJ2-2; D uncertain. V lost 5 bases to trimming and J lost 5 bases, with 15 bases between them. The CDR3 runs 15 residues. Germline V gives CDR1 MNHEY, CDR2 SMNVEV (reference sequence). CDR3 sequence reads: CASSPPCLGTGELFF. As DNA, the CDR3 is TGTGCCAGCAGTCCCCCCTGTTTAGGTACCGGGGAGCTGTTTTTT.

The chain is built from TRBV29-1 and TRBJ2-5; 7 bases are shared with TRBD2. CDR3 length: 14 residues. Germline loops: CDR1 SQVTM, CDR2 ANQGSEA. V dropped 3 bases and J dropped 1; count of bases not matched to a gene: 5. The CDR3 sequence is CSVELAGRQETQYF. The CDR3 bases are TGCAGCGTTGAGTTAGCGGGCCGCCAAGAGACCCAGTACTTC.

The chain combines TRBV5-4 with TRBJ2-3; 8 bases line up with TRBD2. Germline CDR1 reads SGHNT; CDR2 reads YYREEE (reference sequence). CDR3 size: 15 residues. V dropped 1 base and J dropped 6; count of bases not matched to a gene: 7. Here the CDR3 DNA reads TGTGCCAGCAGCTTGAATCGGGAGCGGGGGGATACGCAGTATTTT. It specifies CASSLNRERGDTQYF.

For the CDR3, the DNA is TGTGCCAGCAGCTTGCCTAGCGGACACCCCGAACATGAGCAGTTCTTC. This sequence encodes CASSLPSGHPEHEQFF. The gene calls are TRBV5-6 and TRBJ2-1; 7 bases align to TRBD2. CDR3 size: 16 residues. CDR1 and CDR2 from the germline V gene are SGHDT and YYEEEE. The V segment lost 1 base and the J segment 8 bases; nucleotides outside the gene matches: 12.

In this sample, this clone turned up a few times. The genes are TRBV7-9 and TRBJ2-7; 11 nucleotides agree with TRBD1. V lost 0 bases, J lost 4 bases, and 2 bases stayed unmatched. Germline CDR1 SEHNR, CDR2 FQNEAQ (reference sequence). The CDR3 is 15 amino acids. CDR3 loop: CASSLADRGRYEQYF. CDR3 sequence (DNA): TGTGCCAGCAGCTTAGCGGACAGGGGGCGATACGAGCAGTACTTC.

This sequence joins TRBV27 and TRBJ2-7; D is possibly TRBD1 or TRBD2 (6 bases each). The V and J ends lost 5 bases and 0 bases respectively, with 17 bases between them. The CDR3 is 16 residues long. CDR1 is MNHEY and CDR2 is SMNVEV in the germline V gene (reference sequence). The CDR3 region has the DNA TGTGCCAGCAGTCCCTCGGCCGGGGGCGTCTCCTACGAGCAGTACTTC. It specifies CASSPSAGGVSYEQYF.